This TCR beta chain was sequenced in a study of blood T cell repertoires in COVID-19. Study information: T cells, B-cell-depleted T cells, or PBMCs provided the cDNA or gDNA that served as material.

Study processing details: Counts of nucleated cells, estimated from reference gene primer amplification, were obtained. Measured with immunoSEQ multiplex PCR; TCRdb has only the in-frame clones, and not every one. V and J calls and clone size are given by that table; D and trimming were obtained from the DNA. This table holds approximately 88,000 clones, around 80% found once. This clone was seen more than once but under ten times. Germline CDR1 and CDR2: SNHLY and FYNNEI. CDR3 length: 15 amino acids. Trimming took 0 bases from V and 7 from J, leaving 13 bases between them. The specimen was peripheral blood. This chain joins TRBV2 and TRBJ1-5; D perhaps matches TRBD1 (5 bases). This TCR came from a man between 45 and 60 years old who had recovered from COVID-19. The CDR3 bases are TGTGCCAGCAGTGAAGCTGGTCAGGGTGGGCAGCCCCAGCATTTT. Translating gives CASSEAGQGGQPQHF. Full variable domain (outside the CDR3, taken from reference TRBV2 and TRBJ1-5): EPEVTQTPSHQVTQMGQEVILRCVPISNHLYFYWYRQILGQKVEFLVSFYNNEISEKSEIFDDQFSVERPDGSNFTLKIRSTKLEDSAMYFCASSEAGQGGQPQHFGDGTRLSIL.